Listed below are T cell receptor beta chains from one sample, sequenced in a study of T cell responses to AZD1222 COVID-19 vaccine. Sequenced by immunoSEQ multiplex PCR; TCRdb stores in-frame clones only, minus some. The data hold over 100,000 clones, with 80% to 90% observed a single time. Here the sequenced sample was peripheral blood, taken on day 0 of AZD1222 vaccination. The receptors here all came from an adult in good health. CDR3s leave out the opening cysteine and the closing phenylalanine or tryptophan. A D gene is named only where the DNA matches it firmly.

TRBD1,TRBV5-4,TRBJ2-1,ASSWTGLNNEQF
NA,TRBV11-2,TRBJ1-1,ASSLGGRDPQTDTEAF
NA,TRBV9,TRBJ1-2,ASSARDTQFGYGYT
NA,TRBV19,TRBJ1-5,ASSIGQSNQPQH
NA,TRBV7-9,TRBJ2-7,ASSFDWGSSLSYEQY
NA,TRBV6-2/TRBV6-3,TRBJ2-5,ASTPGVGQKGTQY
NA,TRBV5-1,TRBJ1-1,ASSESGPSITEAF
TRBD2,TRBV7-2,TRBJ2-7,ASSWTSGGPYEQY
NA,TRBV6-1,TRBJ1-1,ASSEAHSLNTEAF
NA,TRBV7-9,TRBJ2-1,ASSFPDNEQF
TRBD1,TRBV9,TRBJ2-2,ASRSGQSTGELF
TRBD1,TRBV5-4,TRBJ1-2,ASRRTGALNGYT
NA,TRBV5-1,TRBJ1-6,ASSPTDNSPLH
NA,TRBV5-1,TRBJ1-4,ASSLGQGRGNEKLF
NA,TRBV28,TRBJ2-7,ASRSPGQSYEQY
TRBD1,TRBV6-5,TRBJ1-1,ASSSTGGGTEAF
NA,TRBV29-1,TRBJ1-4,SVGGRGEKLF
NA,TRBV4-1,TRBJ1-4,ASSQEWTGQGDEKLF
TRBD1,TRBV29-1,TRBJ2-7,SVETGAGYEQY
NA,TRBV9,TRBJ2-3,ASSVDARRRTDTQY
NA,TRBV7-8,TRBJ1-2,ASSLASGPNYGYT
NA,TRBV10-3,TRBJ1-4,AIADGVKEKLF
NA,TRBV27,TRBJ2-7,ASSLWGRGGEQY
TRBD1,TRBV12-3/TRBV12-4,TRBJ1-1,ASSLTGTTEAF
TRBD1,TRBV6-5,TRBJ2-7,ASSYARDSSYEQY
NA,TRBV4-2,TRBJ1-5,ASSQEWGGNQPQH
NA,TRBV20-1,TRBJ2-5,SAREETQY
TRBD2,TRBV28,TRBJ2-1,ASSASSGRWYEQF
NA,TRBV19,TRBJ1-2,ASSIGGRSYGYT
TRBD1,TRBV2,TRBJ2-2,ASRSGGIDTGELF
NA,TRBV6-1,TRBJ1-2,ASSEAGRTNYGYT
NA,TRBV13,TRBJ2-3,ASSFGGAPDTQY
NA,TRBV30,TRBJ2-7,AWTRAWGAYEQY
TRBD2,TRBV7-9,TRBJ2-2,ASSLTSRNTGELF
TRBD1,TRBV7-2,TRBJ1-2,ASSSPRGGQTSHGYT
NA,TRBV2,TRBJ1-3,ASSEDRTLQGSGNTIY
TRBD2,TRBV10-1,TRBJ2-7,ASSESASGHEQY
NA,TRBV21-1,TRBJ1-1,ASSTGWPSNTEAF
NA,TRBV24-1,TRBJ1-2,ATSDWRDNYGYT
NA,TRBV21-1,TRBJ2-7,ASIIVGRTYEQY
NA,TRBV3-1/TRBV3-2,TRBJ1-2,ASSPPTGRSYGYT
NA,TRBV5-6,TRBJ1-1,ASSSQGDDTEAF
NA,TRBV30,TRBJ1-3,ACGISGNTIY
NA,TRBV7-2,TRBJ2-2,ASSLDRRDGELF
TRBD1,TRBV2,TRBJ1-6,ARGQEQDSPLH
NA,TRBV5-1,TRBJ2-3,ASSRLGGSSSTDTQY
NA,TRBV5-1,TRBJ1-6,ASSLAEASSPLH
NA,TRBV11-2,TRBJ2-2,ASSLEDRRWSNTGELF